What follows are 26 T cell receptor beta chains derived from one specimen sequenced in a study of blood T cell repertoires in COVID-19. The table came from immunoSEQ multiplex PCR; TCRdb's copy has only in-frame clones and leaves some out. This table holds 75,000 to 90,000 clones, around 91% found once. Sample: peripheral blood. The receptors were gathered from a human donor in a cohort sampled during active COVID-19.

The chain recombines TRBV20-1 with TRBJ2-5; a weak D match, TRBD2 (5 bases). The CDR3 totals 11 residues. Trimming removed 5 bases at V and 4 bases at J, with 8 bases between. The germline V gene has CDR1 DFQATT and CDR2 SNEGSKA (reference sequence). The DNA for the CDR3 is TGCAGTGCTGGACTCGGAGAGACCCAGTACTTC. Translation gives CSAGLGETQYF.

This sequence joins TRBV6-5 and TRBJ1-4; D may be TRBD1 (6 bases). The CDR3 length is 14 residues. V was shortened by 6 bases and J by 8 bases, with 16 bases between the two germline ends. The germline gives CDR1 MNHEY, CDR2 SVGAGI. CDR3 residues: CASSEGGAGEKLFF. Written as DNA, the CDR3 is TGTGCCAGCAGCGAGGGGGGGGCAGGGGAAAAACTGTTTTTT.

The chain employs TRBV14 and TRBJ2-5; 7 bases match TRBD1. The germline V gene has CDR1 SGHDN and CDR2 FVKESK. The CDR3 is 13 amino acids. Losses at the gene ends were 6 bases for V and 3 bases for J; bases not matched to a gene: 4. The DNA for the CDR3 is TGTGCCAGCAGGCCCGGGACAGAAGAGACCCAGTACTTC. Translated, it gives CASRPGTEETQYF. Together with reference TRBV14 and TRBJ2-5, the CDR3 gives the full variable domain: EAGVTQFPSHSVIEKGQTVTLRCDPISGHDNLYWYRRVMGKEIKFLLHFVKESKQDESGMPNNRFLAERTGGTYSTLKVQPAELEDSGVYFCASRPGTEETQYFGPGTRLLVL.

The genes are TRBV13 and TRBJ1-1; weak D call: TRBD1 (6 bases). The CDR3 consists of 15 residues. CDR1 PRHDT and CDR2 FYEKMQ come from the germline V gene (reference sequence). Trimming shortened V by 3 bases and J by 1 base, and 12 bases separated the two germline ends. CDR3 sequence reads: CASSLNRVGNTEAFF. The DNA of the CDR3 is TGTGCCAGCAGCTTGAACAGGGTCGGGAACACTGAAGCTTTCTTT. Full variable domain (outside the CDR3, taken from reference TRBV13 and TRBJ1-1): AAGVIQSPRHLIKEKRETATLKCYPIPRHDTVYWYQQGPGQDPQFLISFYEKMQSDKGSIPDRFSAQQFSDYHSELNMSSLELGDSALYFCASSLNRVGNTEAFFGQGTRLTVV.

The CDR3 DNA follows: TGTGCCAGCAGCTCCACAGGGAAGGATGGCTACACCTTC. This sequence encodes CASSSTGKDGYTF. The chain has TRBV7-3 and TRBJ1-2, with D tentatively TRBD1 (6 bases). V was pared by 4 bases and J by 6 bases, with 12 bases between. Germline V gene data show CDR1 as SGHTA and CDR2 as FQGTGA. The CDR3 has 13 amino acids.

This chain uses TRBV7-9 with TRBJ1-1; D unclear. The CDR3 spans 15 residues. Germline V CDR1 and CDR2: SEHNR, FQNEAQ (reference sequence). Trimming took off 5 bases at V and 0 bases at J, with 13 bases between the two ends. CDR3 nucleotides: TGTGCCAGCAGCCCCCGCCCAGGTGTGAACACTGAAGCTTTCTTT. As protein: CASSPRPGVNTEAFF.

This chain links TRBV10-3 with TRBJ2-7; possibly TRBD2 for D (5 bases). Germline CDR1 is ENHRY and CDR2 is SYGVKD. Trimming took off 1 base at V and 5 bases at J, with 6 bases between the two ends. This CDR3 is built from 12 residues. For the CDR3, the DNA is TGTGCCATCAGTGAGTTGAGGGACGAGCAGTACTTC. Its translation: CAISELRDEQYF.

The chain couples TRBV6-1 to TRBJ2-5; a weak D match, TRBD1 (6 bases). This CDR3 is 15 amino acids long. Germline V gene lookup returns CDR1 MNHNS and CDR2 SASEGT. V gave up 3 bases and J gave up 2 bases, with 13 bases separating them. In DNA, the CDR3 is TGTGCCAGCAGTGATAGCAGGGGCCTGCAAGAGACCCAGTACTTC. Translated, it gives CASSDSRGLQETQYF.

The CDR3 spells CASSSLGGAKTEAFF. As DNA, the CDR3 is TGTGCCAGCAGCTCATTGGGGGGGGCTAAGACTGAAGCTTTCTTT. The chain couples TRBV7-6 to TRBJ1-1; D is possibly TRBD1 (6 bases). V lost 4 bases to trimming and J lost 5 bases, with 17 bases between them. There are 15 residues in the CDR3. CDR1 and CDR2 from the germline V gene are SGHVS and FNYEAQ.

The chain carries TRBV6-5 and TRBJ2-3, with TRBD1 matching over 9 bases. V dropped 6 bases and J dropped 5; count of bases not matched to a gene: 9. In germline, CDR1 is MNHEY, CDR2 SVGAGI. The CDR3 runs 15 residues. CDR3 sequence reads: CASSKGQGTVDTQYF. In DNA, the CDR3 is TGTGCCAGCAGCAAAGGACAGGGGACGGTAGATACGCAGTATTTT.

This clone appeared a few times. The chain uses TRBV7-2 and TRBJ2-7; 10 bases are shared with TRBD1. The J segment lost 1 base and the V segment lost 3 bases, leaving 9 bases of the junction unmatched. The CDR3 extends over 17 amino acids. Germline values: CDR1 SGHTA, CDR2 FQGNSA. The CDR3 sequence is CASSFPGQGFQSYEQYF. The CDR3 nucleotides read TGTGCCAGCAGCTTTCCGGGACAGGGGTTTCAGTCCTACGAGCAGTACTTC.

The chain recombines TRBV6-5 with TRBJ1-2; 7 bases line up with TRBD1. The CDR3 sequence is 14 residues long. The germline gives CDR1 MNHEY, CDR2 SVGAGI. After removal of 7 bases from V and 0 bases from J, the junction contained 5 bases not matched to a gene. CDR3 DNA: TGTGCCAGCAAAGGGACAGTAGCTAACTATGGCTACACCTTC. Its translation is CASKGTVANYGYTF.

The CDR3 here is CASSIGTGRGHEQYF. CDR3 sequence (DNA): TGTGCCAGCAGCATAGGGACAGGCAGAGGTCACGAGCAGTACTTC. This sequence joins TRBV7-2 and TRBJ2-7; 8 bases align to TRBD1. The CDR3 covers 15 residues. J was trimmed by 5 bases and V by 5 bases; bases with no gene match: 11. Germline V gene sequence: CDR1 SGHTA, CDR2 FQGNSA. The full variable domain, in which reference TRBV7-2 and TRBJ2-7 provide the parts outside the CDR3, is GAGVSQSPSNKVTEKGKDVELRCDPISGHTALYWYRQSLGQGLEFLIYFQGNSAPDKSGLPSDRFSAERTGGSVSTLTIQRTQQEDSAVYLCASSIGTGRGHEQYFGPGTRLTVT.

The CDR3 nucleotides are TGTGCCAGCAGCTCCGGGACAGGGGCCTACGAGCAGTACTTC. This encodes CASSSGTGAYEQYF. The genes are TRBV5-4 and TRBJ2-7; TRBD1 matches at 10 bases. The J segment lost 2 bases and the V segment lost 3 bases, leaving 2 bases of the junction unmatched. The CDR3 is 14 residues long. Germline V gives CDR1 SGHNT, CDR2 YYREEE (reference sequence).

The V and J genes are TRBV4-3 and TRBJ2-1; 8 bases match TRBD2. Germline-derived CDR1 and CDR2 are LGHNA and YSLEER. CDR3 length: 17 residues. V lost 0 bases to trimming and J lost 4 bases; unmatched junction nucleotides: 8. For the CDR3, the DNA is TGCGCCAGCAGCCAAGAACAACTAGCGGCACCGTACAATGAGCAGTTCTTC. Its translation is CASSQEQLAAPYNEQFF.

The J gene is TRBJ1-4, the V gene TRBV7-9; no clear D. V was pared by 1 base and J by 2 bases, with 8 bases between. CDR3 length: 15 residues. Germline V gives CDR1 SEHNR, CDR2 FQNEAQ (reference sequence). The CDR3, as DNA: TGTGCCAGCAGCTTAGATCGGGGTACTAATGAAAAACTGTTTTTT. Its protein product is CASSLDRGTNEKLFF.

The V gene is TRBV5-1, the J gene TRBJ2-7, with D perhaps TRBD1 (7 bases). Germline V gene sequence: CDR1 SGHRS, CDR2 YFSETQ. V lost 3 bases and J 4 bases, leaving 11 bases between the germline ends. The CDR3 extends over 13 amino acids. The DNA of the CDR3 is TGCGCCAGCAGCTCTCAGGGGGGTTACGAGCAGTACTTC. It translates to CASSSQGGYEQYF.

This CDR3 is CASSPGQRRGTQYF. The CDR3 region has the DNA TGCGCCAGCAGCCCGGGACAGAGAAGGGGGACGCAGTATTTT. The genes are TRBV10-1 and TRBJ2-3; 7 bases match TRBD1. The CDR3 is 14 residues long. With V trimmed by 6 bases and J by 9 bases, 12 bases remained unmatched. Germline values: CDR1 WNHNN, CDR2 SYGVQD (reference sequence).

V usage is TRBV18 and J usage is TRBJ2-7; D is unresolved. V lost 4 bases and J 6 bases, leaving 16 bases between the germline ends. This CDR3 comprises 14 residues. Germline V CDR1 and CDR2: KGHSH, LQKENI. CDR3 sequence: CASSLSNTVPEQYF. The CDR3 bases are TGTGCCAGCTCACTATCGAACACAGTTCCCGAGCAGTACTTC.

V usage is TRBV5-1 and J usage is TRBJ2-1; TRBD2 agrees at 7 bases. This CDR3 region has 17 residues. Germline V lookup: CDR1 SGHRS, CDR2 YFSETQ. V shed 3 bases and J 8 bases; nucleotides not matched to a gene: 17. DNA of the CDR3: TGCGCCAGCAGCTCCCGCCCCCCTAGCGGATCGGTCCATGAGCAGTTCTTC. It is translated as CASSSRPPSGSVHEQFF.

J is TRBJ1-4 and V is TRBV5-8; 7 bases agree with TRBD1. Germline CDR1 SGHTS, CDR2 YDEGEE. CDR3 size: 14 residues. V dropped 1 base and J dropped 7; count of bases not matched to a gene: 4. In DNA, the CDR3 is TGTGCCAGCAGCTTGAACAGGGGAGGTGAAAAACTGTTTTTT. As protein: CASSLNRGGEKLFF.

The V and J genes are TRBV5-1 and TRBJ1-2, with a weak D call TRBD1 (5 bases). Trimming pared 3 bases from V and 2 bases from J, leaving 11 bases between. The CDR3 spans 14 residues. Germline V gene sequence: CDR1 SGHRS, CDR2 YFSETQ. The CDR3 sequence: CASSWGDLNYGYTF. CDR3 DNA sequence: TGCGCCAGCAGCTGGGGGGACTTGAACTATGGCTACACCTTC.

This chain links TRBV27 with TRBJ1-2; D uncertain. The V end was cut by 4 bases, the J end by 4 bases, with 10 bases between. The CDR3 is made up of 13 amino acids. Germline CDR1 is MNHEY and CDR2 is SMNVEV (reference sequence). The chain's CDR3 is CASSSDRIYGYTF. The CDR3 nucleotides read TGTGCCAGCAGTTCAGATCGAATCTATGGCTACACCTTC.

The chain couples TRBV4-1 to TRBJ1-5, with 7 bases fitting TRBD1. The CDR3 has 14 residues. Looked up from germline, CDR1 is MGHRA and CDR2 is YSYEKL. J lost 4 bases, V lost 8 bases, and 8 bases had no gene match. The CDR3 DNA reads TGCGCCAGCGCCCGACAGGGACCAAATCAGCCCCAGCATTTT. This encodes CASARQGPNQPQHF.

In its sample, this clone was seen a few times. DNA of the CDR3: TGCGCCAGCAGCTCAGCCGGGACTATAGGTCGGGAGCAGTTCTTC. Residues: CASSSAGTIGREQFF. V and J are TRBV5-1 and TRBJ2-1, with 7 bases that match TRBD2. V gave up 3 bases and J gave up 10 bases; unmatched junction bases: 13. From germline, CDR1 is SGHRS and CDR2 YFSETQ. The CDR3 sequence is 15 residues long.

This clone was seen more than once but under ten times. V and J are TRBV2 and TRBJ2-2, with TRBD2 matching over 9 bases. The V and J ends lost 5 bases and 5 bases, in that order; junction bases with no gene match: 6. Germline loops: CDR1 SNHLY, CDR2 FYNNEI. The CDR3 runs to 15 residues. CDR3 sequence (DNA): TGTGCCAGCAGTCGACTAGCGGTCATGACCGGGGAGCTGTTTTTT. This gives the protein CASSRLAVMTGELFF. Together with reference TRBV2 and TRBJ2-2, the CDR3 gives the full variable domain: EPEVTQTPSHQVTQMGQEVILRCVPISNHLYFYWYRQILGQKVEFLVSFYNNEISEKSEIFDDQFSVERPDGSNFTLKIRSTKLEDSAMYFCASSRLAVMTGELFFGEGSRLTVL.